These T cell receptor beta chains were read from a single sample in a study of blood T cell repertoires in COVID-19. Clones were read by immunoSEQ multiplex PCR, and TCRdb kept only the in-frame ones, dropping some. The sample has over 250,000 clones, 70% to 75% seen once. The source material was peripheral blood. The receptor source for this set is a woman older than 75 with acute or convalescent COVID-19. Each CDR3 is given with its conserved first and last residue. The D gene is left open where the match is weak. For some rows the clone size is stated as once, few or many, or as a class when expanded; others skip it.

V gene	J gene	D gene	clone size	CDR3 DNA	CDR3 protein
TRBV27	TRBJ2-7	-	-	TGTGCCAGCAGTTTACGACAGCCTCTTACCGAACCTTCCTACGAGCAGTACTTC	CASSLRQPLTEPSYEQYF
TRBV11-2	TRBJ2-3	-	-	TGTGCCAGCAGCTTAGGACGGGTAGGCACAGATACGCAGTATTTT	CASSLGRVGTDTQYF
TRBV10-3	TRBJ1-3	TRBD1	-	TGTGCCATCAGTGAGTCAGCAGGGGGTGGAAACACCATATATTTT	CAISESAGGGNTIYF
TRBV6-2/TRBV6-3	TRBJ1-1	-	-	TGTGCCAGCAGTTACTCGGGGGGGGGAGGATCTGTGAACACTGAAGCTTTCTTT	CASSYSGGGGSVNTEAFF
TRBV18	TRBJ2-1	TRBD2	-	TGTGCCAGCTCGCTGACTAGCGGGGGGACAACCTACAATGAGCAGTTCTTC	CASSLTSGGTTYNEQFF
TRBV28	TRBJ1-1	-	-	TGTGCCAGCAGTTTAATAGGGAGACCTGAAGCTTTCTTT	CASSLIGRPEAFF
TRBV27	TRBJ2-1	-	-	TGTGCCAGCAGTTTAGGGACACCCCGATACAATGAGCAGTTCTTC	CASSLGTPRYNEQFF
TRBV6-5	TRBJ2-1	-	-	TGTGCCAGCAGTCTAGTTTATAGCTCCTACAATGAGCAGTTCTTC	CASSLVYSSYNEQFF
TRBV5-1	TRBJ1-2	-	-	TGCGCCAGCAGCTTGCCCCCCAGGGGTGACTATGGCTACACCTTC	CASSLPPRGDYGYTF
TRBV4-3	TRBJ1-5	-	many	TGCGCCAGCAGCCAGGATCCACCGGTTGCGGGATATAGCAATCAGCCCCAGCATTTT	CASSQDPPVAGYSNQPQHF
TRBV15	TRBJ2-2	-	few	TGTGCCACCAGCAGTGGCACCAACACCGGGGAGCTGTTTTTT	CATSSGTNTGELFF
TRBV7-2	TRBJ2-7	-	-	TGTGCCAGCAGTTCCCAATCAGCCTACGAGCAGTACTTC	CASSSQSAYEQYF
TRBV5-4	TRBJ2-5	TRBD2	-	TGTGCCAGCAGCTTGGCCGTAGCGGGGGGGCGAGAGACCCAGTACTTC	CASSLAVAGGRETQYF
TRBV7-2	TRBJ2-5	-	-	TGTGCCAGCAGCTTATCCGTGGGGGGGCTTTTTGAGACCCAGTACTTC	CASSLSVGGLFETQYF
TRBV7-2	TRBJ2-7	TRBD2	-	TGTGCCAGCAGCTTAGGGAGCGGGGGGGGTTCCTACGAGCAGTACTTC	CASSLGSGGGSYEQYF
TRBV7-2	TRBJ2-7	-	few	TGTGCCAGCAGTTCCAGGATTGAGCAGTACTTC	CASSSRIEQYF
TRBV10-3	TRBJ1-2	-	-	TGTGCCATCAGTAGTACCAGGGGACATGGCTACACCTTC	CAISSTRGHGYTF
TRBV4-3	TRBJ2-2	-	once	TGCGCCAGCAGCCGACTGACAGGCACCGGGGAGCTGTTTTTT	CASSRLTGTGELFF
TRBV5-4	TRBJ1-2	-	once	TGTGCCAGCAGCCCCACTGGCGGGGACTATGGCTACACCTTC	CASSPTGGDYGYTF
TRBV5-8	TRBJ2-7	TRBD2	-	TGTGCCAGCAGCTTGGGGCTAGCGGAGTCCTACGAGCAGTACTTC	CASSLGLAESYEQYF
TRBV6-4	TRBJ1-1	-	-	TGTGCCAGCACTCACGGGGTCCCTGAAGCTTTCTTT	CASTHGVPEAFF
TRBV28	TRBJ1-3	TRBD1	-	TGTGCCAGCAGTTTGAGGGGGCTAGGTGGAAACACCATATATTTT	CASSLRGLGGNTIYF
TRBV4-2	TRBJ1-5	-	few	TGTGCCAGCAGCCAAGAGTACACCCGCAATCAGCCCCAGCATTTT	CASSQEYTRNQPQHF
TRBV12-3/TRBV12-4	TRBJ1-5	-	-	TGTGCCAGCAGTTTATGGCAGCAGCCCCAGCATTTT	CASSLWQQPQHF
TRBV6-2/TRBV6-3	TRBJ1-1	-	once	TGTGCCAGCAGTGCCCCGGAGGGGAGTGGTGAAGCTTTCTTT	CASSAPEGSGEAFF
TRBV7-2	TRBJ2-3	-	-	TGTGCCAGCAGCTTGAGGCGGTTAAGCACAGATACGCAGTATTTT	CASSLRRLSTDTQYF
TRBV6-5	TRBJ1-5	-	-	TGTGCCAGCAGTAGCGACAGTTATAGCAATCAGCCCCAGCATTTT	CASSSDSYSNQPQHF
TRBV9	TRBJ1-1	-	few	TGTGCCAGCAGCAACTCCCCGGGAGGAGGTACTGAAGCTTTCTTT	CASSNSPGGGTEAFF
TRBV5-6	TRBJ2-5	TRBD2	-	TGTGCCAGCAGCTTGTCTAGCGGGGGGCAAGTCGGGACCCAGTACTTC	CASSLSSGGQVGTQYF
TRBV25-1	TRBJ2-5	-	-	TGTGCCAGCCCTAGGAGGAGGGCCCGAGAGACCCAGTACTTC	CASPRRRARETQYF
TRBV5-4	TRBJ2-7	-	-	TGTGCCAGCAGCTTAGGAATTAGCGTCTCCTACGAGCAGTACTTC	CASSLGISVSYEQYF
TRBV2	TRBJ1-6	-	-	TGTGCCAGCAGTGAGGGTGACTATTCACCCCTCCACTTT	CASSEGDYSPLHF
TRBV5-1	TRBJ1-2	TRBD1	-	TGCGCCAGCACCCCGGGACAGAAACCCTATGGCTACACCTTC	CASTPGQKPYGYTF
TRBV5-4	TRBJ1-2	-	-	TGTGCCAGCAGCTTGGCCGGGAACGGTGGTGGCTACACCTTC	CASSLAGNGGGYTF
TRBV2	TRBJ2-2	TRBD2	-	TGTGCCAGCAGTGGGACTAGCGGGAGGTCCGGGGAGCTGTTTTTT	CASSGTSGRSGELFF
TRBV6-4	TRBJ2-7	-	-	TGTGCCAGCAGCGTTATTACAGGTTACGAGCAGTACTTC	CASSVITGYEQYF
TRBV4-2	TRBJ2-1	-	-	TGTGCCAGCAGCGCGGAGGCGGTCCGGACAGTTGGTGAGCAGTTCTTC	CASSAEAVRTVGEQFF
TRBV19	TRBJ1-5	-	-	TGTGCCAGTAGTATATCGCAGAATAATAATCAGCCCCAGCATTTT	CASSISQNNNQPQHF
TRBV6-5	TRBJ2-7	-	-	TGTGCCAGCAGGACTGGTTACATGGCCTACGAGCAGTACTTC	CASRTGYMAYEQYF
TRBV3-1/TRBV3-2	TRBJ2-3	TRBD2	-	TGTGCCAGCAGCTCATCCGGGACTAGCGCAGATACGCAGTATTTT	CASSSSGTSADTQYF
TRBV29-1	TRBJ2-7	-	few	TGCAGCGTTGCGTCTCAAACGGGGTCCTACGAGCAGTACTTC	CSVASQTGSYEQYF
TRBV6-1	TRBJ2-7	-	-	TGTGCCAGCAGTGAATGGGCTAGCTCCGAGCAGTACTTC	CASSEWASSEQYF
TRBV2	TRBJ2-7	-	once	TGTGCCAGTGAAAGCCCAGGGGCCGGGCGGGACGAGCAGTACTTC	CASESPGAGRDEQYF
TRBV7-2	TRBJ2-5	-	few	TGTGCCAGCAGCTACCCTCTGCAGGGACAAGAGACCCAGTACTTC	CASSYPLQGQETQYF